The 32 T cell receptor beta chains below come from one sample, sequenced in a study of human T cells and chemical hapten exposure. Time point described: pre-sensitization, week 0. Treatment noted: therapeutic diphenylcyclopropenone sensitization with weekly scalp DPC. In TCRdb, the RACE reads were re-called with MiXCR into one record per CDR3 protein. The table includes 60,000 to 75,000 distinct CDR3 sequences, about 7% detected once. This sample comprised whole blood, obtained in connection with sensitization to the hapten diphenylcyclopropenone (DPC). The receptors shown here come from a woman in her 30s with alopecia areata. Some clones in this sample may be carry-over from other donors' samples.

This clonotype has a handful of counts. This rearrangement joins TRBV5-6 to TRBJ2-3; 7 bases are a match to TRBD2. Unmatched junction bases numbered 5, after V lost 0 bases and J lost 1 base. Germline V gives CDR1 SGHDT, CDR2 YYEEEE. The CDR3 sequence is 16 residues long. DNA for the CDR3: TGTGCCAGCAGCTTGGTGTCGGGGGGTCGCACAGATACGCAGTATTTT. Its translation is CASSLVSGGRTDTQYF.

Ten or more counts support this clonotype. The chain recombines TRBV5-6 with TRBJ2-7; D is perhaps TRBD1 (5 bases). V was shortened by 0 bases and J by 2 bases, with 15 bases between the two germline ends. In germline, CDR1 is SGHDT, CDR2 YYEEEE. CDR3 size: 16 residues. This chain's CDR3 is CASSLGQPSLTYEQYF. The CDR3 DNA is TGTGCCAGCAGCTTGGGACAGCCCTCATTGACCTACGAGCAGTACTTC.

This clonotype has ten or more counts. The chain combines TRBV11-2 with TRBJ2-7, with TRBD1 as a possible D gene (5 bases). CDR3 length: 14 amino acids. The ends were cut back, 0 bases at V and 5 bases at J, with 11 bases in the middle. Germline assignment: CDR1 SGHAT and CDR2 FQNNGV. In nucleotides, the CDR3 is TGTGCCAGCAGCTTAGATAGGGGCAGGGACGAGCAGTACTTC. Its translation is CASSLDRGRDEQYF.

The V call is TRBV30, the J call TRBJ2-7; perhaps TRBD1 as D (6 bases). This CDR3 spans 12 amino acids. Trimming removed 2 bases at V and 12 bases at J, with 17 bases between. CDR1 is GTSNPN, CDR2 SVGIG, per germline (reference sequence). The chain's CDR3 is CAWSWGRRPRYF. The CDR3 DNA follows: TGTGCCTGGAGTTGGGGGCGTAGGCCTCGGTACTTC.

This clonotype was counted at least ten times. This sequence joins TRBV15 and TRBJ1-2, with 7 bases that match TRBD1. The CDR3 consists of 14 residues. Germline CDR1 and CDR2: LNHNV and YYDKDF (reference sequence). V was clipped by 3 bases and J by 4 bases; unmatched bases: 5. The CDR3 DNA is TGTGCCACCAGCAGGACAGGGAAGGGCTATGGCTACACCTTC. Amino acid sequence: CATSRTGKGYGYTF.

This clonotype came up many times. A read error may produce the germline difference seen at one junction end. CDR3 DNA: TGTGCCAGCAGCCAAGATAGTTTTGCGCGGGGACATTTTTTT. The encoded protein is CASSQDSFARGHFF. The J gene is TRBJ1-1, the V gene TRBV3-1; D possibly corresponds to TRBD1 (6 bases). The CDR3 runs to 14 residues. Germline-derived CDR1 and CDR2 are LGHDT and YNNKEL (reference sequence).

This clonotype was picked up many times. The CDR3 reads CASSPSPSAESYGYTF. In nucleotides, the CDR3 is TGTGCCAGCTCACCCTCCCCCTCGGCAGAATCCTATGGCTACACCTTC. The gene calls are TRBV18 and TRBJ1-2; D uncertain. Trimming stripped 3 bases from V and 4 bases from J, with 18 bases between. CDR1 is KGHSH, CDR2 LQKENI, per germline. This CDR3 is 16 amino acids long.

This chain uses TRBV21-1 with TRBJ2-2; the table's D call TRBD1 went unverified against the DNA. TRBV21-1 is given as a pseudogene. The CDR3 consists of 14 residues. The DNA for the CDR3 is TGTGCCAGCAGCAAGGCAGGGTGGTACGGGGAGCTGTTTTTT. The encoded protein is CASSKAGWYGELFF.

This clonotype was detected many times. V gene TRBV27 combines with J gene TRBJ2-7, with TRBD1 as a possible D gene (5 bases). Trimming took 0 bases from V and 5 from J, leaving 8 bases between them. Looked up from germline, CDR1 is MNHEY and CDR2 is SMNVEV (reference sequence). The CDR3 extends over 13 amino acids. CDR3 in DNA: TGTGCCAGCAGTTTATCGGGGCGGAACGAGCAGTACTTC. Amino acids: CASSLSGRNEQYF.

This clonotype came up many times. In DNA form, the CDR3 reads TGTGCCAGCAGCTTAGGGGAGAAGAGGAACACTGAAGCTTTCTTT. It is translated as CASSLGEKRNTEAFF. V and J are TRBV7-9 and TRBJ1-1; D is ambiguous. The CDR3 has 15 residues. Germline loops: CDR1 SEHNR, CDR2 FQNEAQ (reference sequence). V lost 1 base to trimming and J lost 1 base, with 10 bases between them.

This clonotype was picked up many times. The J gene is TRBJ2-7, the V gene TRBV20-1; D possibly corresponds to TRBD1 (7 bases). V was cut by 0 bases and J by 3 bases, with 15 bases left in between. Germline CDR1 is DFQATT and CDR2 is SNEGSKA (reference sequence). The CDR3 has 15 residues. CDR3 in DNA: TGCAGTGCTAGAGATACGCAGGGGGGCTTCTACGAGCAGTACTTC. Translation: CSARDTQGGFYEQYF.

The J gene is TRBJ1-5, the V gene TRBV12-3 or TRBV12-4, with D possibly TRBD1 on 6 matching bases. Trimming pared 5 bases from V and 5 bases from J, leaving 13 bases between. The CDR3 sequence is 14 residues long. The CDR3 here is CASSADRSDQPQHF. The CDR3 DNA sequence: TGTGCCAGCAGTGCGGACAGAAGTGATCAGCCCCAGCATTTT.

This clonotype was seen ten or more times. The CDR3 spells CASSPQAVTGEAFF. The CDR3 bases are TGTGCCAGCAGCCCCCAGGCGGTTACGGGAGAAGCTTTCTTT. This sequence joins TRBV7-9 and TRBJ1-1; D is unresolved. This CDR3 has 14 residues. V lost 5 bases and J 8 bases, leaving 18 bases between the germline ends. The germline gives CDR1 SEHNR, CDR2 FQNEAQ (reference sequence).

This clonotype appeared many times. A much bigger clone sits one base away, suggesting this may be a read error. J is TRBJ1-2 and V is TRBV20-1, with TRBD1 as a possible D gene (5 bases). Germline CDR1 is DFQATT and CDR2 is SNEGSKA (reference sequence). This CDR3 is built from 13 residues. CDR3 residues: CSAVFWGGDGDTF. CDR3 sequence (DNA): TGCAGTGCGGTTTTTTGGGGAGGGGATGGCGACACCTTC.

This clonotype was recorded many times. The V call is TRBV10-3, the J call TRBJ1-1; D uncertain. Trimming left V 2 bases short and J 4 bases short, with 8 bases between. Germline lookup yields CDR1 ENHRY and CDR2 SYGVKD. This CDR3 is built from 13 residues. Here the CDR3 DNA reads TGTGCCATCAGTGAGCCAGAAAGCACTGAAGCTTTCTTT. Its protein is CAISEPESTEAFF.

This clonotype has a count of ten or more. The chain has TRBV6-1 and TRBJ2-3; unclear D gene. The CDR3 totals 13 residues. Per germline, CDR1 MNHNS and CDR2 SASEGT. V lost 3 bases to trimming and J lost 6 bases, with 10 bases between them. The CDR3, as DNA: TGTGCCAGCAGTGATATGGCGTCGGATACGCAGTATTTT. Amino acid sequence: CASSDMASDTQYF.

This clonotype was seen many times. The chain links TRBV7-9 to TRBJ1-2, with TRBD1 as a possible D gene (5 bases). Trimming stripped 1 base from V and 1 base from J, with 10 bases between. This CDR3 contains 15 residues. Germline V gene data show CDR1 as SEHNR and CDR2 as FQNEAQ (reference sequence). The CDR3: CASSLVVRDNYGYTF. In DNA, the CDR3 is TGTGCCAGCAGCTTAGTAGTCAGGGATAACTATGGCTACACCTTC. Variable domain in full (rest from reference TRBV7-9 and TRBJ1-2): DTGVSQNPRHKITKRGQNVTFRCDPISEHNRLYWYRQTLGQGPEFLTYFQNEAQLEKSRLLSDRFSAERPKGSFSTLEIQRTEQGDSAMYLCASSLVVRDNYGYTFGSGTRLTVV.

This clonotype came up many times. The gene calls are TRBV18 and TRBJ2-7; TRBD2 aligns across 10 bases. CDR3 length: 14 amino acids. Germline loops: CDR1 KGHSH, CDR2 LQKENI. V trimming: 0 bases; J trimming: 5 bases; junction bases outside the gene matches: 1. CDR3 amino acids: CASSPPGLANEQYF. Here the CDR3 DNA reads TGTGCCAGCTCACCACCGGGACTAGCGAACGAGCAGTACTTC.

This clonotype showed up just a few times. CDR3 protein: CASSYSRVLADGHTDTQYF. In nucleotides, the CDR3 is TGTGCCAGCAGTTACTCGAGGGTTCTAGCGGATGGTCACACAGATACGCAGTATTTT. V is TRBV6-5 and J is TRBJ2-3; 7 bases fit TRBD2. CDR3 length equals 19 residues. Germline CDR1 is MNHEY and CDR2 is SVGAGI. Losses at the gene ends were 0 bases for V and 2 bases for J; bases not matched to a gene: 14.

This clonotype has at least ten counts. Written as DNA, the CDR3 is TGCGCCAGCAGCTTGGCCAGAACAGGGGCTAGGGGCTACACCTTC. This encodes CASSLARTGARGYTF. This chain connects TRBV5-1 to TRBJ1-2; TRBD1 matches at 7 bases. V lost 0 bases to trimming and J lost 8 bases; unmatched junction nucleotides: 10. The germline gives CDR1 SGHRS, CDR2 YFSETQ. This CDR3 is built from 15 residues.

This clonotype was seen many times. The chain has TRBV5-1 and TRBJ1-1; 9 nucleotides line up with TRBD1. Trimming took 4 bases from V and 3 from J; bases not matched to a gene: 16. Germline CDR1 reads SGHRS; CDR2 reads YFSETQ. The CDR3 has 18 amino acids. The CDR3 bases are TGCGCCAGCAGCCCATGGGACAGGGTTATTTCGTCGTACACTGAAGCTTTCTTT. It specifies CASSPWDRVISSYTEAFF.

This sequence joins TRBV10-3 and TRBJ2-1; TRBD2 aligns across 16 bases. The V gene's germline CDR1 is ENHRY and CDR2 SYGVKD. This CDR3 comprises 17 residues. Germline trimming cut 6 bases from V and 8 bases from J; bases unmatched to any gene: 10. The CDR3 sequence is CAISRGTSGGAMDEQFF. In nucleotides, the CDR3 is TGTGCCATCAGCAGAGGGACTAGCGGGGGGGCAATGGATGAGCAGTTCTTC.

Points on this clonotype: A read error may produce the germline difference seen at one junction end. The chain recombines TRBV2 with TRBJ2-3; TRBD2 matches at 7 bases. Looked up from germline, CDR1 is SNHLY and CDR2 is FYNNEI. This CDR3 contains 15 residues. The CDR3 DNA follows: TGTACCAGCAATCTAGCGGCCTCTAGCACAGATACGCAGTATTTT. This codes for CTSNLAASSTDTQYF.

V usage is TRBV5-4 and J usage is TRBJ1-2, with D possibly matching TRBD1 (5 bases). The V end was cut by 2 bases, the J end by 3 bases, with 14 bases between. Germline lookup yields CDR1 SGHNT and CDR2 YYREEE (reference sequence). CDR3 length: 15 amino acids. The CDR3 is CASSFGRGIDYGYTF. In DNA, the CDR3 is TGTGCCAGCAGCTTCGGTAGGGGAATCGACTATGGCTACACCTTC.

This clonotype was seen many times. The chain employs TRBV9 and TRBJ1-6; 9 bases map to TRBD1. CDR3 length: 17 amino acids. V lost 0 bases to trimming and J lost 1 base; unmatched junction nucleotides: 2. Per the germline V gene, CDR1 is SGDLS and CDR2 is YYNGEE. CDR3 region: CASSVDRGQSYNSPLHF. The CDR3 DNA sequence: TGTGCCAGCAGCGTAGACAGGGGGCAATCCTATAATTCACCCCTCCACTTT.

This clonotype occurred many times. The V gene is TRBV10-3, the J gene TRBJ2-2; D ambiguous. V was pared by 8 bases and J by 0 bases, with 13 bases between. Germline CDR1 is ENHRY and CDR2 is SYGVKD. The CDR3 is made up of 15 amino acids. This CDR3 is CAISKPSSNTGELFF. The CDR3 bases are TGTGCCATCTCCAAACCATCCTCGAACACCGGGGAGCTGTTTTTT.

This clonotype has ten or more counts. The rearrangement links TRBV7-9 to TRBJ1-1; D unresolved. Looked up from germline, CDR1 is SEHNR and CDR2 is FQNEAQ (reference sequence). The CDR3 covers 13 residues. The V end lost 0 bases, the J end lost 5 bases, and 7 bases lay between the germline ends. The CDR3 loop is CASSLARGTEAFF. Written as DNA, the CDR3 is TGTGCCAGCAGCTTAGCGAGAGGGACTGAAGCTTTCTTT.

This clonotype was seen ten or more times. The chain recombines TRBV7-9 with TRBJ2-3; TRBD2 aligns across 7 bases. V lost 5 bases to trimming and J lost 2 bases; unmatched junction nucleotides: 7. This CDR3 spans 15 amino acids. CDR1 is SEHNR and CDR2 is FQNEAQ in the germline V gene (reference sequence). CDR3 region: CASSINRDYTDTQYF. In nucleotides, the CDR3 is TGTGCCAGCAGCATCAACCGGGACTACACAGATACGCAGTATTTT.

This clonotype has a handful of counts. The chain links TRBV30 to TRBJ1-2; the D gene is possibly TRBD1 (5 bases). Trimming removed 8 bases from V and 7 bases from J, with 23 bases in between. The CDR3 runs to 14 residues. From germline, CDR1 is GTSNPN and CDR2 SVGIG (reference sequence). Written as DNA, the CDR3 is TGTGCCGGTACAACGGGTTCGGGGGAAGGTGGCTACACCTTC. Its protein is CAGTTGSGEGGYTF.

This clonotype was seen at least ten times. The rearrangement links TRBV5-6 to TRBJ2-3; possibly TRBD1 for D (6 bases). The length of the CDR3 is 14 residues. Trimming took 6 bases from V and 5 from J, leaving 16 bases between them. Germline CDR1 SGHDT, CDR2 YYEEEE. This CDR3 reads CASNDQQGLDTQYF. The CDR3, as DNA: TGTGCCAGCAACGACCAACAGGGCTTAGATACGCAGTATTTT.

This clonotype is termed medium-sized. The chain combines TRBV29-1 with TRBJ2-3, with D perhaps TRBD2 (6 bases). V dropped 8 bases and J dropped 0 bases, with 9 bases sitting between them. CDR1 SQVTM and CDR2 ANQGSEA come from the germline V gene. This CDR3 spans 12 amino acids. As DNA, the CDR3 is TGCAGCTCCGGAGGGAGCACAGATACGCAGTATTTT. Translated: CSSGGSTDTQYF.

This clonotype was counted between two and nine times. The chain has TRBV18 and TRBJ2-1; 11 bases fit TRBD1. J was trimmed by 9 bases and V by 3 bases; bases with no gene match: 4. CDR1 and CDR2 (germline): KGHSH, LQKENI. This CDR3 is 14 amino acids long. The CDR3 nucleotides are TGTGCCAGCTCACCCCGGGACAGGGGGACTGAGCAGTTCTTC. Its translation: CASSPRDRGTEQFF.